This T cell receptor (beta chain) was retrieved from a study of T cells in Graves' hyperthyroidism and ophthalmopathy. The TCR beta CDR3 regions underwent amplification using RNA transcripts as the source. Carried out on the TCR CDR3, a first-round RT-PCR used the HTBI primer set. TCRdb ran MiXCR on the multiplex PCR reads and lists one entry per CDR3 protein. The sample lists just under 750,000 distinct CDR3 sequences, approximately 40% occurring once. This CDR3 has 17 amino acids. Germline assignment: CDR1 SGDLS and CDR2 YYNGEE. After removal of 4 bases from V and 1 base from J, the junction contained 8 bases not matched to a gene. Newly diagnosed patients aged 18 to 65 had hyperthyroidism of under 2 months' duration.

The chain combines TRBV9 with TRBJ1-1; TRBD1 matches at 12 bases. This receptor was taken from a woman aged 35 to 49 with Graves' hyperthyroidism. Source material: blood. CDR3 in DNA: TGTGCCAGCAGCCCGGGACAGGGGGCAGTTTCGAACACTGAAGCTTTCTTT. It yields the protein CASSPGQGAVSNTEAFF.